The 25 T cell receptor beta chains in this list originate from one sample, sequenced in a study of OX40 agonist ivuxolimab in advanced cancers. Assay used: immunoSEQ multiplex PCR; TCRdb lists only in-frame clones, some missing. The repertoire has 55,000 to 75,000 clones, 85% to 95% of them found once; the top ten carry 20% to 25%. Sample: CD4+ or CD8+ T cells sorted from blood, taken in a trial of the OX40 agonist ivuxolimab. All receptors derive from an adult with an advanced solid tumor such as melanoma, head and neck, liver or kidney cancer.

The chain recombines TRBV28 with TRBJ2-1, with TRBD2 identical over 11 bases. The J segment lost 8 bases and the V segment lost 6 bases, leaving 9 bases of the junction unmatched. Germline assignment: CDR1 MDHEN and CDR2 SYDVKM. The CDR3 has 15 amino acids. The DNA of the CDR3 is TGTGCCAGCAGGGAAACTAGCGGGAGTATAGATGAGCAGTTCTTC. It codes for CASRETSGSIDEQFF. Variable domain in full (rest from reference TRBV28 and TRBJ2-1): DVKVTQSSRYLVKRTGEKVFLECVQDMDHENMFWYRQDPGLGLRLIYFSYDVKMKEKGDIPEGYSVSREKKERFSLILESASTNQTSMYLCASRETSGSIDEQFFGPGTRLTVL.

V is TRBV4-1 and J is TRBJ2-2, with D possibly matching TRBD2 (6 bases). Trimming left V 1 base short and J 3 bases short, with 15 bases between. Germline V lookup: CDR1 MGHRA, CDR2 YSYEKL. CDR3 size: 17 residues. In DNA, the CDR3 is TGCGCCAGCAGCCAAGCCCCGGGAGAGGTAGACACCGGGGAGCTGTTTTTT. This gives the protein CASSQAPGEVDTGELFF.

J is TRBJ2-7 and V is TRBV6-1, with D perhaps TRBD1 or TRBD2 (5 bases each). Trimming pared 6 bases from V and 2 bases from J, leaving 17 bases between. CDR3 length: 15 amino acids. Germline lookup yields CDR1 MNHNS and CDR2 SASEGT. The CDR3 loop reads CASSHRDAETYEQYF. In DNA, the CDR3 is TGTGCCAGCAGCCACCGGGACGCCGAGACCTACGAGCAGTACTTC.

The CDR3 protein is CAWSDSGATPYNEQFF. The CDR3 nucleotides are TGTGCCTGGAGCGATTCGGGGGCGACACCATACAATGAGCAGTTCTTC. The chain recombines TRBV30 with TRBJ2-1; D is possibly TRBD1 or TRBD2 (6 bases each). The CDR3 is 16 residues long. CDR1 GTSNPN and CDR2 SVGIG come from the germline V gene (reference sequence). The V and J ends lost 3 bases and 4 bases respectively, with 19 bases between them.

The rearrangement uses TRBV2 and TRBJ2-1; 14 positions agree with TRBD2. V shed 3 bases, J shed 8 bases, and the junction held 3 bases outside the gene matches. Germline V gene data show CDR1 as SNHLY and CDR2 as FYNNEI. The CDR3 totals 15 residues. Written as DNA, the CDR3 is TGTGCCAGCAGTGAGGGACTAGCGGGAGTATATGAGCAGTTCTTC. Its protein product is CASSEGLAGVYEQFF.

V usage is TRBV9 and J usage is TRBJ2-7; 9 bases fit TRBD2. The V and J ends lost 4 bases and 0 bases, in that order; junction bases with no gene match: 2. Germline V lookup: CDR1 SGDLS, CDR2 YYNGEE. The CDR3 has 14 residues. CDR3 DNA: TGTGCCAGCAGCTTTAGCGGGAGCTCCTACGAGCAGTACTTC. Residues: CASSFSGSSYEQYF.

The rearrangement links TRBV19 to TRBJ2-2; D is unclear. The CDR3 has 12 amino acids. Deletions cut 8 bases from V and 4 bases from J, with 8 bases between. Germline CDR1 LNHDA, CDR2 SQIVND (reference sequence). The DNA for the CDR3 is TGTGCCAGTTCCCCTCCCACCGGGGAGCTGTTTTTT. Protein: CASSPPTGELFF.

V usage is TRBV6-6 and J usage is TRBJ2-1; 9 bases agree with TRBD1. This CDR3 region has 15 residues. The germline CDR1 and CDR2 sequences are MNHNY and SVGAGI (reference sequence). V was pared by 1 base and J by 5 bases, with 3 bases of the junction left unmatched. The CDR3 sequence is CASSYWGQGNNEQFF. The CDR3 nucleotides are TGTGCCAGCAGTTACTGGGGACAGGGAAACAATGAGCAGTTCTTC.

This rearrangement joins TRBV28 to TRBJ1-2; no clear D gene. The CDR3 runs 16 residues. V shed 5 bases and J shed 4 bases, with 20 bases lying between them. Germline lookup yields CDR1 MDHEN and CDR2 SYDVKM. DNA for the CDR3: TGTGCCAGCAGTCCCCCCCCAACGACGGTCTCCTATGGCTACACCTTC. Translating it yields CASSPPPTTVSYGYTF.

The chain is built from TRBV29-1 and TRBJ2-7; TRBD1 matches 12 bases. Germline V gives CDR1 SQVTM, CDR2 ANQGSEA. After removal of 7 bases from V and 6 bases from J, the junction contained 10 bases not matched to a gene. The CDR3 has 14 residues. The CDR3 DNA follows: TGCAGCGGAACCGGGACAGGGGGCTTTTCCGAGCAGTACTTC. Amino acids: CSGTGTGGFSEQYF.

This chain connects TRBV10-3 to TRBJ1-1; D ambiguous. This CDR3 is built from 11 residues. Germline lookup yields CDR1 ENHRY and CDR2 SYGVKD. The V gene lost 2 bases and the J gene lost 5 bases, with 3 bases spanning the gap. CDR3 loop: CAISEGTEAFF. CDR3 DNA: TGTGCCATCAGTGAGGGGACTGAAGCTTTCTTT.

The rearrangement joins TRBV20-1 to TRBJ2-3; D is possibly TRBD1 or TRBD2 (5 bases each). This CDR3 has 11 amino acids. The ends were cut back, 1 base at V and 6 bases at J, with 5 bases in the middle. Looked up from germline, CDR1 is DFQATT and CDR2 is SNEGSKA (reference sequence). The CDR3 DNA sequence: TGCAGTGCTAGAGGGGGGGATACGCAGTATTTT. Encoded protein: CSARGGDTQYF.

The chain employs TRBV27 and TRBJ2-7, with D tentatively TRBD2 (6 bases). The CDR3 extends over 14 amino acids. Germline lookup yields CDR1 MNHEY and CDR2 SMNVEV (reference sequence). Trimming shortened V by 2 bases and J by 2 bases, and 10 bases separated the two germline ends. As DNA, the CDR3 is TGTGCCAGCAGTTTAGGGACTCCTCCCTACGAGCAGTACTTC. This gives the protein CASSLGTPPYEQYF.

The J gene is TRBJ2-7, the V gene TRBV29-1; 9 nucleotides agree with TRBD2. Germline CDR1 reads SQVTM; CDR2 reads ANQGSEA. With 7 bases clipped from V and 1 base from J, the junction kept 2 bases outside the gene matches. The CDR3 consists of 12 residues. The CDR3 protein is CSGLAGSYEQYF. The CDR3 nucleotides are TGCAGCGGTCTAGCGGGATCCTACGAGCAGTACTTC.

V gene TRBV6-6 combines with J gene TRBJ1-3, with 7 bases that match TRBD1. CDR1 is MNHNY and CDR2 is SVGAGI in the germline V gene (reference sequence). The CDR3 is made up of 14 amino acids. After removal of 4 bases from V and 3 bases from J, the junction contained 3 bases not matched to a gene. As DNA, the CDR3 is TGTGCCAGCAGTTTAGACAGGGTTGGAAACACCATATATTTT. Amino acids: CASSLDRVGNTIYF.

This chain links TRBV7-8 with TRBJ2-7; perhaps TRBD1 as D (6 bases). Germline V lookup: CDR1 SGHVS, CDR2 FQNEAQ. There are 15 residues in the CDR3. Between the trimmed V and J ends, which lost 8 bases and 2 bases, there was a span of 19 bases. The CDR3 DNA reads as TGTGCCAGCTCAGCCTTAGGGGGACCCACCTACGAGCAGTACTTC. Translation: CASSALGGPTYEQYF.

This rearrangement joins TRBV5-6 to TRBJ2-1; tentatively, D is TRBD1 (6 bases). There are 16 residues in the CDR3. Germline V lookup: CDR1 SGHDT, CDR2 YYEEEE. The V end lost 3 bases, the J end lost 0 bases, and 13 bases lay between the germline ends. DNA of the CDR3: TGTGCCAGCAGCTGGACAGCCACGAGCTCCTACAATGAGCAGTTCTTC. It is translated as CASSWTATSSYNEQFF. Drawing the rest from reference TRBV5-6 and TRBJ2-1, the complete variable domain is DAGVTQSPTHLIKTRGQQVTLRCSPKSGHDTVSWYQQALGQGPQFIFQYYEEEERQRGNFPDRFSGHQFPNYSSELNVNALLLGDSALYLCASSWTATSSYNEQFFGPGTRLTVL.

J is TRBJ1-5 and V is TRBV28; TRBD1 aligns across 10 bases. The germline V gene has CDR1 MDHEN and CDR2 SYDVKM. V shed 6 bases, J shed 1 base, and the junction held 6 bases outside the gene matches. The CDR3 is 16 amino acids. The CDR3 region is CASSPDRGRSNQPQHF. CDR3 in DNA: TGTGCCAGCAGCCCGGACAGGGGGAGAAGCAATCAGCCCCAGCATTTT.

The genes are TRBV7-3 and TRBJ2-3; 14 bases align to TRBD2. Germline CDR1 and CDR2: SGHTA and FQGTGA. J lost 4 bases, V lost 5 bases, and 2 bases had no gene match. The CDR3 spans 15 residues. The CDR3 sequence is CASSQTSGRADTQYF. CDR3 in DNA: TGTGCCAGCAGCCAGACTAGCGGGAGGGCAGATACGCAGTATTTT.

This chain links TRBV5-4 with TRBJ2-1, with 7 bases identical to TRBD1. The CDR3 sequence is 16 residues long. The V and J ends lost 2 bases and 5 bases, in that order; junction bases with no gene match: 10. Germline V CDR1 and CDR2: SGHNT, YYREEE (reference sequence). The CDR3: CASSFIGTGADNEQFF. The CDR3 DNA reads as TGTGCCAGCAGCTTCATCGGAACAGGGGCCGACAATGAGCAGTTCTTC.

The genes are TRBV4-1 and TRBJ2-3, with no clear D. CDR1 is MGHRA and CDR2 is YSYEKL in the germline V gene. This CDR3 is 13 amino acids long. The germline V and J ends were trimmed by 9 bases and 0 bases, with 10 bases remaining between them. CDR3 sequence (DNA): TGCGCCAGTCGTGGATCTAGCACAGATACGCAGTATTTT. It specifies CASRGSSTDTQYF.

The genes are TRBV27 and TRBJ2-1; maybe TRBD1 (6 bases). Trimming took off 0 bases at V and 8 bases at J, with 14 bases between the two ends. Germline lookup yields CDR1 MNHEY and CDR2 SMNVEV (reference sequence). The CDR3 is made up of 15 amino acids. The CDR3 coding sequence is TGTGCCAGCAGTTTATCAGGGGGAGAGGCCTATGAGCAGTTCTTC. Its protein product is CASSLSGGEAYEQFF.

This clone was observed a handful of times. The chain uses TRBV4-1 and TRBJ2-1; D perhaps matches TRBD2 (6 bases). V gave up 5 bases and J gave up 7 bases, with 9 bases separating them. Germline V lookup: CDR1 MGHRA, CDR2 YSYEKL. The length of the CDR3 is 12 residues. CDR3 in DNA: TGCGCCAGCAGCGCTAGCGATAATGAGCAGTTCTTC. This sequence encodes CASSASDNEQFF.

The V and J genes are TRBV5-1 and TRBJ2-7; 7 bases align to TRBD1. V shed 0 bases, J shed 6 bases, and the junction held 3 bases outside the gene matches. CDR3 size: 13 residues. The germline V gene encodes CDR1 SGHRS and CDR2 YFSETQ. The CDR3 coding sequence is TGCGCCAGCAGCTTGGACAGGGGAGCCGAGCAGTACTTC. Its translation is CASSLDRGAEQYF.

This clone was seen only once. V usage is TRBV5-1 and J usage is TRBJ2-5; 7 positions agree with TRBD1. Losses at the gene ends were 7 bases for V and 10 bases for J; bases not matched to a gene: 19. There are 15 residues in the CDR3. Germline V gene lookup returns CDR1 SGHRS and CDR2 YFSETQ. CDR3 bases: TGCGCCAGCTATCCCTTGGGACAGTTAAGAGAGGGCCAGTACTTC. Its protein is CASYPLGQLREGQYF.